This T cell receptor beta chain was observed in a study of T-cell reconstitution after alpha-beta-depleted transplantation in children. This clonotype was detected many times. Unique molecular identifiers were incorporated when the TCRbeta library was constructed. TCRdb ran MiXCR on the PCR reads and lists one entry per CDR3 protein. The sample has 450,000 to 600,000 distinct CDR3 sequences; 15% to 20% are singletons. The germline V gene encodes CDR1 SGHAT and CDR2 FQNNGV. Trimming left V 8 bases short and J 2 bases short, with 4 bases between. The CDR3 is 10 residues long. This material consisted of PBMCs from the stem cell graft donor, taken from the stem cell graft. The receptor comes from a human donor who donated a stem cell graft to a child with acute lymphoblastic leukemia. The rearrangement joins TRBV11-2 to TRBJ2-7; D is uncertain. CDR3 protein: CASGAYEQYF. The DNA for the CDR3 is TGTGCCAGCGGGGCCTACGAGCAGTACTTC.